This T cell receptor (beta chain) was found in a study of CD8+ T cells in alopecia areata. This clone was seen more than once but under ten times. Its antigen remains unknown. Extraction of RNA preceded its reverse transcription into cDNA, which served as the sequencing template. Data came from immunoSEQ multiplex PCR; TCRdb stores just in-frame clones and leaves some out. The sample yields about 160,000 clones, around 47% seen once. Study outcomes and limitations: Although TCR sharing was seen in mice, sharing across patients was less clear, possibly for HLA-related reasons. Lesional scalp, especially alopecia totalis/universalis, showed higher clonality than normal scalp. Normal skin's resident alphabeta T cells are sequenced alongside lesional scalp T cells.

CDR1 is MDHEN, CDR2 SYDVKM, per germline. The CDR3 consists of 15 residues. With V trimmed by 4 bases and J by 6 bases, 3 bases remained unmatched. The clonotype comes from a human donor with alopecia areata. The V call is TRBV28, the J call TRBJ2-1, with TRBD2 identical over 13 bases. Sequencing input: CD4+ T cells sorted from blood. The CDR3 loop is CASSSGLAGPNEQFF. The DNA of the CDR3 is TGTGCCAGCAGTTCGGGACTAGCGGGACCCAATGAGCAGTTCTTC.